This is a list of T cell receptor beta chains from one sample in a study of blood T cells in healthy people across ages. Each CDR3 protein gets one entry after TCRdb re-called the 5' RACE reads with MiXCR. The table records 1.5 million to 2 million distinct CDR3 sequences, roughly 50% of them present only once. The sample consisted of blood. The receptors here all came from a woman aged 40 to 50 in good health. Both conserved end residues are part of each CDR3. The order of the fields is D gene, clone size, J gene, V gene, CDR3 DNA, CDR3 protein. D genes are given only for firm matches. Size tells how often a clone was seen (once, few, many) or the class of an expanded clone, and some rows leave it out.

D: TRBD1; size: -; J: TRBJ2-5; V: TRBV5-5; DNA: TGTGCCAGCAGCTTGGCGTTCGGGACAGGGGCTCCCAATGAGCAGTACTTC; CDR3: CASSLAFGTGAPNEQYF
D: -; size: -; J: TRBJ2-1; V: TRBV6-5; DNA: TGTGCCAGCAAGACCGGGCCCTACAATGAGCAGTTCTTC; CDR3: CASKTGPYNEQFF
D: -; size: -; J: TRBJ2-3; V: TRBV6-2/TRBV6-3; DNA: TGTGCCACCCGGGCTCGAGTGAGGGGCACAGATACGCAGTATTTT; CDR3: CATRARVRGTDTQYF
D: -; size: few; J: TRBJ2-3; V: TRBV15; DNA: TGTGCCACCAGCAGAGATGGCCGGACACGAAACACAGATACGCAGTATTTT; CDR3: CATSRDGRTRNTDTQYF
D: -; size: -; J: TRBJ1-6; V: TRBV7-2; DNA: TGTGCCAGCAGCTTAATGGGCAGAGCCAATTCACCCCTCCACTTT; CDR3: CASSLMGRANSPLHF
D: -; size: -; J: TRBJ2-1; V: TRBV12-3/TRBV12-4; DNA: TGTGCCAGCACTTCCTCTTCTTTAGGGGGGGGATGGGGTGAGCAGTTCTTC; CDR3: CASTSSSLGGGWGEQFF
D: -; size: -; J: TRBJ2-1; V: TRBV28; DNA: TGTGCCAGCAGTTTTCGGTTTACCTACAATGAGCAGTTCTTC; CDR3: CASSFRFTYNEQFF
D: -; size: -; J: TRBJ2-7; V: TRBV28; DNA: TGTGCCTGCAGCCCGCCGGGCAGGGCGTACGAGCAGTACTTC; CDR3: CACSPPGRAYEQYF
D: -; size: -; J: TRBJ1-2; V: TRBV6-5; DNA: TGTGCCAGCAGCCCCGGACTCTCAACTTTCTACACCTTC; CDR3: CASSPGLSTFYTF
D: -; size: -; J: TRBJ1-2; V: TRBV20-1; DNA: TGCAGTGCTAGAGGCGCAGGGGCTGGCTACACCTTC; CDR3: CSARGAGAGYTF
D: -; size: -; J: TRBJ1-2; V: TRBV6-1; DNA: TGTGCCAGCAGTGGACAGTCTGGCCCCTATGGCTACACCTTC; CDR3: CASSGQSGPYGYTF
D: -; size: -; J: TRBJ1-2; V: TRBV20-1; DNA: TGCAGTGCCCCAGGGGAGAGCACGTTAGATGGCTACACCTTC; CDR3: CSAPGESTLDGYTF
D: -; size: -; J: TRBJ2-7; V: TRBV6-5; DNA: TGTGCCAGCAGTTACGGGGCAGAAAACTACGAGCAGTACTTC; CDR3: CASSYGAENYEQYF
D: -; size: few; J: TRBJ1-1; V: TRBV7-9; DNA: TGTGCCAGCAGCCAACTAGTCTCTCCGAACACTGAAGCTTTCTTT; CDR3: CASSQLVSPNTEAFF
D: -; size: -; J: TRBJ1-6; V: TRBV28; DNA: TGTGCCAGCAAAGAGGGTCTAAATAATTCACCCCTCCACTTT; CDR3: CASKEGLNNSPLHF
D: TRBD2; size: few; J: TRBJ2-7; V: TRBV20-1; DNA: TGCAGTGCTCAAACCGCCGACAGACTAGCGGGGGGGCCTTACGAGCAGTACTTC; CDR3: CSAQTADRLAGGPYEQYF
D: -; size: -; J: TRBJ1-1; V: TRBV5-1; DNA: TGCGCCAGCACCTCTGGGGGCGGGAACACTGAAGCTTTCTTT; CDR3: CASTSGGGNTEAFF
D: -; size: few; J: TRBJ1-2; V: TRBV6-1; DNA: TGTGCCAGCAGTGAACCGTATGGCTACACCTTC; CDR3: CASSEPYGYTF
D: TRBD2; size: -; J: TRBJ2-3; V: TRBV7-2; DNA: TGTGCCAGCAGCTTAGACCTGACTAGCGGGGGAGACACAGATACGCAGTATTTT; CDR3: CASSLDLTSGGDTDTQYF
D: TRBD2; size: -; J: TRBJ2-7; V: TRBV7-2; DNA: TGTGCCAGCAGCCCCTCGACTAGCGGTTACTACGAGCAGTACTTC; CDR3: CASSPSTSGYYEQYF
D: -; size: -; J: TRBJ1-5; V: TRBV6-5; DNA: TGTGCCAGCAGTACCAACCGCAATCAGCCCCAGCATTTT; CDR3: CASSTNRNQPQHF
D: TRBD2; size: few; J: TRBJ2-3; V: TRBV6-5; DNA: TGTGCCAGCAGGGCGGGGGGGCGTGAAGTAACAGATACGCAGTATTTT; CDR3: CASRAGGREVTDTQYF
D: TRBD1; size: -; J: TRBJ1-5; V: TRBV20-1; DNA: TGCAGTGCTTGGGACAGTAATAGCAATCAGCCCCAGCATTTT; CDR3: CSAWDSNSNQPQHF
D: -; size: -; J: TRBJ2-7; V: TRBV6-1; DNA: TGTGCCAGCAGTACCCGGGACTCCCTGCACGAGCAGTACTTC; CDR3: CASSTRDSLHEQYF
D: -; size: -; J: TRBJ1-2; V: TRBV20-1; DNA: TGCAGTGCTCCATACGAGCCTGGCTATGGCTACACCTTC; CDR3: CSAPYEPGYGYTF
D: -; size: -; J: TRBJ2-3; V: TRBV7-8; DNA: TGTGCCAGCAGCACCGGACAGTCCGCTTACACAGATACGCAGTATTTT; CDR3: CASSTGQSAYTDTQYF
D: TRBD2; size: -; J: TRBJ2-1; V: TRBV7-8; DNA: TGTGCCAGCAGCCTCTGGACTAGCAATGAGCAGTTCTTC; CDR3: CASSLWTSNEQFF
D: -; size: -; J: TRBJ1-1; V: TRBV29-1; DNA: TGCAGCGTTGAAGGGCTAGGGACTGAAGCTTTCTTT; CDR3: CSVEGLGTEAFF
D: TRBD1; size: few; J: TRBJ1-1; V: TRBV20-1; DNA: TGCAGTGCTAGTTACAGGGGGGGTAACACTGAAGCTTTCTTT; CDR3: CSASYRGGNTEAFF
D: TRBD1; size: -; J: TRBJ1-5; V: TRBV27; DNA: TGTGCCAGCAACCCGACAGGGAGGCGGTCGCCCCAGCATTTT; CDR3: CASNPTGRRSPQHF
D: TRBD1; size: -; J: TRBJ2-5; V: TRBV6-6; DNA: TGTGCCAGCAGTTACTCGCGAAGGGGGCGGCAAGAGACCCAGTACTTC; CDR3: CASSYSRRGRQETQYF
D: -; size: -; J: TRBJ1-2; V: TRBV4-3; DNA: TGCGCCAGCAGCCGGTGGGGGGGCGTGGATGGCTACACCTTC; CDR3: CASSRWGGVDGYTF
D: TRBD1; size: -; J: TRBJ1-5; V: TRBV10-2; DNA: TGCGCCAGCAGCTTAACACCTTGGACAGGGGGAAATCAGCCCCAGCATTTT; CDR3: CASSLTPWTGGNQPQHF
D: -; size: -; J: TRBJ1-2; V: TRBV7-2; DNA: TGTGCCAGCAGCTTAGCCATGGGAGGCAGGGGAGATGGCTACACCTTC; CDR3: CASSLAMGGRGDGYTF
D: -; size: few; J: TRBJ2-1; V: TRBV5-1; DNA: TGCGCCAGCAGCTTTGCTCGACATGAGCAGTTCTTC; CDR3: CASSFARHEQFF
D: -; size: -; J: TRBJ2-7; V: TRBV5-1; DNA: TGCGCCAGCAGACCTTCGGCAGGGCTCTCCTACGAGCAGTACTTC; CDR3: CASRPSAGLSYEQYF
D: -; size: -; J: TRBJ2-5; V: TRBV29-1; DNA: TGCAGCGTTGTCCGGGCGCAAGAGACCCAGTACTTC; CDR3: CSVVRAQETQYF
D: -; size: -; J: TRBJ2-1; V: TRBV20-1; DNA: TGCAGTGCTACAGAGTACGGGGGGCACTACAATGAGCAGTTCTTC; CDR3: CSATEYGGHYNEQFF
D: TRBD1; size: -; J: TRBJ1-1; V: TRBV2; DNA: TGTGCCAGCAGCGGGCGACAGGGGATGGCTTTCTTT; CDR3: CASSGRQGMAFF
D: TRBD2; size: -; J: TRBJ2-3; V: TRBV9; DNA: TGTGCCAGCAGCGTAGGCTTTGCGGGGGGCAGTCAAGATACGCAGTATTTT; CDR3: CASSVGFAGGSQDTQYF
D: TRBD2; size: -; J: TRBJ2-7; V: TRBV7-2; DNA: TGTGCCAGCAGTTCGACTAGCGGGGGTAGGAACGAGCAGTACTTC; CDR3: CASSSTSGGRNEQYF
D: TRBD2; size: -; J: TRBJ2-5; V: TRBV7-9; DNA: TGTGCCAGCAGCTTAGGGGAGGGGTACACGGAGACCCAGTACTTC; CDR3: CASSLGEGYTETQYF
D: -; size: -; J: TRBJ2-3; V: TRBV4-3; DNA: TGCGCCAGCAGCCAAGATGTAGTAGGGTCAGATACGCAGTATTTT; CDR3: CASSQDVVGSDTQYF
D: TRBD1; size: -; J: TRBJ1-6; V: TRBV28; DNA: TGTGCCAGCAGTTTGGGAGGGGGCAGGGGTTCACCCCTCCACTTT; CDR3: CASSLGGGRGSPLHF